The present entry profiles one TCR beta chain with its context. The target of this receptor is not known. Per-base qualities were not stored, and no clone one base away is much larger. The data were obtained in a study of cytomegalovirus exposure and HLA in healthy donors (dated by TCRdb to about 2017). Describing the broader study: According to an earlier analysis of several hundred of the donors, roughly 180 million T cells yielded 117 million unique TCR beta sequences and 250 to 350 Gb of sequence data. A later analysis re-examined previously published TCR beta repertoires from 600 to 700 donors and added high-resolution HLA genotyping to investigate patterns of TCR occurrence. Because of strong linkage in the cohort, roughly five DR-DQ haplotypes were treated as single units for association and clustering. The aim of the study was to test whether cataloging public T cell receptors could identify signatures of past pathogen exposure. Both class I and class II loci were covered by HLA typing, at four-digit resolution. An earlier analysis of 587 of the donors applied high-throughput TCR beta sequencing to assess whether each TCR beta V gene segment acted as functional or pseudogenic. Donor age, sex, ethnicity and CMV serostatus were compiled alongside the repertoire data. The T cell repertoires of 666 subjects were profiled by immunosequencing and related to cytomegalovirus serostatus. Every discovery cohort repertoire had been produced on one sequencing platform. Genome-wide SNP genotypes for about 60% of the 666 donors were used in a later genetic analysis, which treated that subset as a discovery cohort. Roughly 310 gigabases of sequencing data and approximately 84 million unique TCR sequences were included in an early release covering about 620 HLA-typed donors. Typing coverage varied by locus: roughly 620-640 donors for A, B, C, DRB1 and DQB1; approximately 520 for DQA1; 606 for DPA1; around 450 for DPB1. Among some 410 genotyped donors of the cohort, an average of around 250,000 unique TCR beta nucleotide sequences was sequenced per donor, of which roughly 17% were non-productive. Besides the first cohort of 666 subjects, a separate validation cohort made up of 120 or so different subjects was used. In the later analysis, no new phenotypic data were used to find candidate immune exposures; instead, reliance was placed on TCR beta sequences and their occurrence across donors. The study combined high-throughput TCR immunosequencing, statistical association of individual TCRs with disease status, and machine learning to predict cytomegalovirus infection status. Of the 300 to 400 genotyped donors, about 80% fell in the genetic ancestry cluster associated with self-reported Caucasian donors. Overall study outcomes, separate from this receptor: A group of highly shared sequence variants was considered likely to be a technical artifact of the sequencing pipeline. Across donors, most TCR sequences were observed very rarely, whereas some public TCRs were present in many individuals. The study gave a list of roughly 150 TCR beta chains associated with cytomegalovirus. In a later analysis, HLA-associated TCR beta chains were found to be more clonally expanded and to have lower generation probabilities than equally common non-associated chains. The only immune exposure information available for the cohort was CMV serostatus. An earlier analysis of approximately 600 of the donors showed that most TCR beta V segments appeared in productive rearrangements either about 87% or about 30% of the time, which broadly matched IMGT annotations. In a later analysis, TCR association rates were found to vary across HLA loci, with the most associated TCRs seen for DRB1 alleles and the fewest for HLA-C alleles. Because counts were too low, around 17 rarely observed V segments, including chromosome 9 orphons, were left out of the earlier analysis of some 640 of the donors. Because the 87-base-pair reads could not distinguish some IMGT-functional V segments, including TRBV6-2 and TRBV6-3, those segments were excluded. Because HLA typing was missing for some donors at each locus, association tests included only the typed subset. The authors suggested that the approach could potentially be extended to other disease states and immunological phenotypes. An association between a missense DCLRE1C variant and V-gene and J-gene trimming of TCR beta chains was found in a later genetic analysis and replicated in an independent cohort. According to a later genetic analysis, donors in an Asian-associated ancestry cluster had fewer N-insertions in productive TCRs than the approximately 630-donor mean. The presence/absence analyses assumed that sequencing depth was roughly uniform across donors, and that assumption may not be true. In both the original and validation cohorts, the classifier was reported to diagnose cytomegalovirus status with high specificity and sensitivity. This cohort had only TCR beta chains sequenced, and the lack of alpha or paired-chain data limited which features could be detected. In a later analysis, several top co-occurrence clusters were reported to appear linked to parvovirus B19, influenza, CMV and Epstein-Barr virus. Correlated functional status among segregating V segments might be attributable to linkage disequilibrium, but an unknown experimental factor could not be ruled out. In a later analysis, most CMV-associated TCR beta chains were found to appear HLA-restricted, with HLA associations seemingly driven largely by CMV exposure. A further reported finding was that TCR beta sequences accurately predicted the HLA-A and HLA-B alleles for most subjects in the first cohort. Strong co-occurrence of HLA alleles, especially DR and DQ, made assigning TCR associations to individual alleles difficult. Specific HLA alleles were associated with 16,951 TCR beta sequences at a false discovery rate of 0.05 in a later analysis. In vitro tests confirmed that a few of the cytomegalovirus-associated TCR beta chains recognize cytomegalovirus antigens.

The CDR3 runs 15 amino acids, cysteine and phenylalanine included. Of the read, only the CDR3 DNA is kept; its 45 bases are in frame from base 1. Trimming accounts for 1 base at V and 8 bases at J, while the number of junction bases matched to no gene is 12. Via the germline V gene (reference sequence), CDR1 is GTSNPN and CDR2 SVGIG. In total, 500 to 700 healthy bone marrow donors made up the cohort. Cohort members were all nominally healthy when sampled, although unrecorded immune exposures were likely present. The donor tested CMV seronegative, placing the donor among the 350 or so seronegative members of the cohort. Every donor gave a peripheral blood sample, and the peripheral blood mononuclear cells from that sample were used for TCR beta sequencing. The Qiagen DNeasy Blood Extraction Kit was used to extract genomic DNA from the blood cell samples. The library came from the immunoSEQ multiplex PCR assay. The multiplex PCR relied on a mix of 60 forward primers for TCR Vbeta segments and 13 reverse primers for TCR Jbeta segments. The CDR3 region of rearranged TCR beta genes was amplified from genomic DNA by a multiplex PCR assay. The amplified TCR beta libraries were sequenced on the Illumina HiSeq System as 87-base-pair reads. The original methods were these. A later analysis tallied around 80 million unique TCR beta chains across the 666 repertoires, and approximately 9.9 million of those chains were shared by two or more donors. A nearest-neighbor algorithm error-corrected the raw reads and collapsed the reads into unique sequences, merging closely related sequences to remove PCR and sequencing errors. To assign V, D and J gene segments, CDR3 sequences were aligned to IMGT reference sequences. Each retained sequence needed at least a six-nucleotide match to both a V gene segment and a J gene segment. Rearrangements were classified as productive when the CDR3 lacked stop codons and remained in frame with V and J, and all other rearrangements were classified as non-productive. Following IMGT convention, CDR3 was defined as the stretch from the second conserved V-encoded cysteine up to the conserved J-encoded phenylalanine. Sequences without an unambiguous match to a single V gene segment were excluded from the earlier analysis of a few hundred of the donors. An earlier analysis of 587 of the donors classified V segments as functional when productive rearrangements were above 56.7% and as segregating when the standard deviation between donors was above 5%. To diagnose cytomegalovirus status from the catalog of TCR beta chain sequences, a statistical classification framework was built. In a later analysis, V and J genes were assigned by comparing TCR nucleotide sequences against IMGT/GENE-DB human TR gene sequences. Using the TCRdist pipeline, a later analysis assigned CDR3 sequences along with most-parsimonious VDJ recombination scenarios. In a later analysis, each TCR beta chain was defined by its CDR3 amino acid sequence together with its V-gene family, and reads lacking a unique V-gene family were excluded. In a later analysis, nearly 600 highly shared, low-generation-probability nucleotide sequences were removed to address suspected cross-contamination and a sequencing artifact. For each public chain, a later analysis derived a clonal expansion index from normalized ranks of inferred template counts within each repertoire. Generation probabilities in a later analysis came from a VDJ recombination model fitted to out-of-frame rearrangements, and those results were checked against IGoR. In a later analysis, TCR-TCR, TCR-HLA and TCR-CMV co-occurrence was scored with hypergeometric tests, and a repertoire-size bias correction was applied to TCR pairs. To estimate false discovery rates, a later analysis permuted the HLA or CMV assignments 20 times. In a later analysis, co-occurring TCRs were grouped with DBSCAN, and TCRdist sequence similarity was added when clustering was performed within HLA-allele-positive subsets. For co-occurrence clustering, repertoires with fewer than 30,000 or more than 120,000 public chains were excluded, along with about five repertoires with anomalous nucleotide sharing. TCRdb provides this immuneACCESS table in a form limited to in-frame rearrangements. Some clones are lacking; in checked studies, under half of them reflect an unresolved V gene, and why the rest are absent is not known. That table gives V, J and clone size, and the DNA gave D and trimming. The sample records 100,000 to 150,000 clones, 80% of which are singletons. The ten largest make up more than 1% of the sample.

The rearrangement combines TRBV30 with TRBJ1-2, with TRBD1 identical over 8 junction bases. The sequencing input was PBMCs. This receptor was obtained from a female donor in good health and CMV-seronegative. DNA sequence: TGTGCCTGGAGTGCCCCCCCCAGGGGGCTCTCGGGCTACACCTTC. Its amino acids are CAWSAPPRGLSGYTF.